Listed here is a single T cell receptor (beta chain). Its antigen is not identified. The record originates from a study of cytomegalovirus exposure and HLA in healthy donors. General study results and limits: Rarity held for most TCR sequences, but there were some public TCRs that occurred in many donors.

The V gene's germline CDR1 is SGHVS and CDR2 FNYEAQ. The CDR3 has 16 amino acids. V shed 1 base, J shed 4 bases, and the junction held 7 bases outside the gene matches. Profiling relied on immunoSEQ multiplex PCR, and the TCRdb table lists in-frame clones only, not all of them. The sample holds about 88,000 clones, 84% seen once. The chain couples TRBV7-6 to TRBJ2-5; 9 nucleotides match TRBD2. The clonotype comes from a woman aged 18 to 35 in good health and CMV-seropositive. Sequenced input: PBMCs. The CDR3 coding sequence is TGTGCCAGCAGCTTAGAACAAGCGGGGGGAGGAGAGACCCAGTACTTC. It translates to CASSLEQAGGGETQYF.